This T cell receptor (beta chain) was found in a study of identical twins. Healthy Caucasian donors formed the entire cohort. TCRdb re-analysed the 5' RACE reads in MiXCR, keeping a single row per CDR3 protein. The sample consists of some 500,000 distinct CDR3 sequences, approximately 15% of them appearing once. This CDR3 has 18 residues. V dropped 2 bases and J dropped 0; count of bases not matched to a gene: 10. CDR1 LGHNA and CDR2 YSLEER come from the germline V gene. The same sample was also studied in work on yellow fever vaccine responses in identical twins.

The origin of this receptor is a woman aged 18-29 years in good health. What was sequenced was CD4+ T cells sorted from blood. The V gene is TRBV4-3, the J gene TRBJ2-1; 7 nucleotides align to TRBD1. CDR3 nucleotides: TGCGCCAGCAGCCAAAGACAGGGTCTTGCTAGCTCCTACAATGAGCAGTTCTTC. Protein sequence: CASSQRQGLASSYNEQFF.